These 4 T cell receptor beta chains were sequenced from one sample in a study of blood T cells in healthy people across ages. A second PCR, run for about 6 to 11 cycles, used a sample-barcoded 5' primer plus a J-beta primer mix. TCRdb called the 5' RACE reads again in MiXCR, with one record for every CDR3 protein. The table records 550,000 to 650,000 distinct CDR3 sequences, around 27% of them present only once. These data were also reused for a study on T cells of mothers and their children.

The material sequenced was blood. These receptors came from a boy between 2 and 10 years old in good health.

The V and J genes are TRBV3-1 and TRBJ2-1, with 13 positions matching TRBD2. Looked up from germline, CDR1 is LGHDT and CDR2 is YNNKEL (reference sequence). Losses at the gene ends were 4 bases for V and 9 bases for J; bases not matched to a gene: 12. The CDR3 is 17 residues long. The CDR3 is CASSPIGGTSGIGEQFF. The CDR3 region has the DNA TGTGCCAGCAGCCCTATCGGCGGGACTAGCGGGATTGGTGAGCAGTTCTTC.

The gene calls are TRBV29-1 and TRBJ2-5, with 10 bases identical to TRBD2. Per the germline V gene, CDR1 is SQVTM and CDR2 is ANQGSEA. V shed 4 bases, J shed 7 bases, and the junction held 3 bases outside the gene matches. The CDR3 consists of 12 residues. The CDR3 DNA is TGCAGCGTTGGGACTAGCGGTTCGACCCAGTACTTC. This encodes CSVGTSGSTQYF.

This clonotype was counted between two and nine times. The chain carries TRBV28 and TRBJ1-2; 10 nucleotides line up with TRBD1. From germline, CDR1 is MDHEN and CDR2 SYDVKM. The ends lost 5 bases at V and 2 bases at J; junction bases unmatched: 5. This CDR3 has 15 amino acids. In DNA form, the CDR3 reads TGTGCCAGCAGTACGGGGACAGGGGCAAACTATGGCTACACCTTC. Its protein is CASSTGTGANYGYTF.

This clonotype occurred a few times. The chain uses TRBV29-1 and TRBJ1-1; perhaps TRBD1 as D (5 bases). The germline CDR1 and CDR2 sequences are SQVTM and ANQGSEA. Trimming took 7 bases from V and 6 from J, leaving 15 bases between them. The CDR3 is 12 residues long. The CDR3 protein is CSGKDTPAEAFF. DNA for the CDR3: TGCAGCGGGAAGGACACGCCGGCTGAAGCTTTCTTT.